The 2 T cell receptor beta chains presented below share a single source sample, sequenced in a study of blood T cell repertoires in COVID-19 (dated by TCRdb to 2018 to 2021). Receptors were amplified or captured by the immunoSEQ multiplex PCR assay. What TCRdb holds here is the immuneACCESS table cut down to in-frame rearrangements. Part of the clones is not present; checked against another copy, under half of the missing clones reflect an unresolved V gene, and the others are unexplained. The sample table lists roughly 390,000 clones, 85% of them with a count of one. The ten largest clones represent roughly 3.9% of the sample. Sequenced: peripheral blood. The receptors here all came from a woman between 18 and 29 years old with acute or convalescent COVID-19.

As DNA, the CDR3 is TGTGCCAGCAGCTTAGACCAGGGCTATTCGGGCACCGGGGAGCTGTTTTTT. Its protein product is CASSLDQGYSGTGELFF. This chain connects TRBV7-9 to TRBJ2-2, with D maybe TRBD1 (5 bases). Trimming took 1 base from V and 4 from J, leaving 16 bases between them. CDR3 length: 17 residues. Germline loops: CDR1 SEHNR, CDR2 FQNEAQ (reference sequence).

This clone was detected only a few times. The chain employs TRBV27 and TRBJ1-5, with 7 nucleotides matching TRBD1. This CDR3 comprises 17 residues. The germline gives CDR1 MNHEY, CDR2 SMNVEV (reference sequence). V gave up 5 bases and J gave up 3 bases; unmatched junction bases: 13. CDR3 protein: CASSVTAGTEYNQPQHF. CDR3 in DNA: TGTGCCAGCAGTGTAACCGCCGGGACAGAATACAATCAGCCCCAGCATTTT.